This T cell receptor (beta chain) appears in the sequencing data of a study of blood T cell repertoires in COVID-19. About the research overall: Samples taken during acute and convalescent COVID-19 were collected in the United States, Italy and Spain. T cells, B-cell-depleted T cells, or PBMCs supplied cDNA or gDNA.

Trimming cost V 3 bases and J 1 base, with 16 bases left between them. The CDR3 has 18 residues. Germline assignment: CDR1 ENHRY and CDR2 SYGVKD. Original processing methods: Estimation of nucleated cell counts relied on the amplification of reference gene primers. The table came from immunoSEQ multiplex PCR; TCRdb's copy has only in-frame clones and leaves some out. D and trimming were read from the DNA, whereas the V and J calls and clone size are those reported in that table. There are around 80,000 clones in the sample; around 83% occur only once, and approximately 10% lies in the top ten. Input material: peripheral blood. The TCR originated in a human donor in a cohort sampled during active COVID-19. The gene calls are TRBV10-3 and TRBJ2-6; maybe TRBD1 (5 bases). For the CDR3, the DNA is TGTGCCATCAGTGAAAGGTCACAGGTCAGGTCTGGGGCCAACGTCCTGACTTTC. It yields the protein CAISERSQVRSGANVLTF.